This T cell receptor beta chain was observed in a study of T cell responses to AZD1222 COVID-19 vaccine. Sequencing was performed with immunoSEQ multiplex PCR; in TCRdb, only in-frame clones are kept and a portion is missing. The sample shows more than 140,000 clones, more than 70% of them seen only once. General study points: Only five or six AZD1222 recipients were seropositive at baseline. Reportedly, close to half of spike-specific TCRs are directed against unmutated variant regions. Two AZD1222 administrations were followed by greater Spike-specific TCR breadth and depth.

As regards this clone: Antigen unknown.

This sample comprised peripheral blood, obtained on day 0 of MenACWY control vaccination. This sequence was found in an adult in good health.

The CDR3 DNA sequence: TGTGCCAGCAGCACCCGACAGGGCTACGAGCAGTACTTC. It translates to CASSTRQGYEQYF. V gene TRBV12-3 or TRBV12-4 combines with J gene TRBJ2-7; 7 bases are a match to TRBD1. The length of the CDR3 is 13 residues. Trimming removed 6 bases from V and 3 bases from J; junction bases left unmatched: 5.